The next 28 T cell receptor beta chains were all read from a single sample in a study of T cells in women clearing cervical HPV infection. The assay was immunoSEQ multiplex PCR, and TCRdb's table has in-frame clones only and misses some. This sample's table reports roughly 19,000 clones. Sample: blood buffy coat. Receptors were obtained from a woman aged 18-70 years with a cervical HPV16 infection that either progressed to CIN3+ or cleared (not recorded which).

Concerning this clone: With the read ending 3 residues before the CDR3 end, the germline J gene is used to fill in that end. The chain links TRBV5-1 to TRBJ1-1, with D possibly being TRBD1 (5 bases). V dropped 2 bases and J dropped 3 bases, with 8 bases sitting between them. CDR1 and CDR2 (germline): SGHRS, YFSETQ. CDR3 length: 13 amino acids. CDR3 residues: CASSLQEDTEAFF. The CDR3 bases that were read are TGCGCCAGCAGCTTACAGGAGGACACTGAA.

About this clone: The read ends 3 residues before the CDR3 terminus; that terminus is restored from the germline J gene. The gene calls are TRBV4-1 and TRBJ1-2, with D perhaps matching TRBD1 (6 bases). V was cut by 0 bases and J by 7 bases, with 15 bases left in between. Looked up from germline, CDR1 is MGHRA and CDR2 is YSYEKL. This CDR3 is 15 amino acids long. The part of the CDR3 DNA that was read is TGCGCCAGCAGCCAAGATTTGGGGGCAGGGGCTGGC. Protein: CASSQDLGAGAG. The full CDR3 is CASSQDLGAGAGYTF.

Details on this clone: With the read ending 3 residues before the CDR3 end, the germline J gene is used to fill in that end. V is TRBV30 and J is TRBJ2-1, with a weak D call TRBD1 (5 bases). This CDR3 has 15 residues. Between the trimmed V and J ends, which lost 5 bases and 4 bases, there was a span of 18 bases. Germline CDR1 GTSNPN, CDR2 SVGIG (reference sequence). CDR3: CAWGLKGRVYNEQFF. The CDR3 bases that were read are TGTGCCTGGGGTCTCAAGGGCAGGGTGTACAATGAG.

Regarding this clone: The CDR3 goes on 3 residues after the read ends, and that part is filled in from the germline J gene. This chain connects TRBV7-7 to TRBJ2-3; D gene uncertain. CDR3 length: 14 amino acids. Looked up from germline, CDR1 is SSHAT and CDR2 is FNYEAQ (reference sequence). The sequenced part of the CDR3 DNA is TGTGCCAGCAGCTTAGCTCGGTCCGAAGAGACG. Amino acid sequence: CASSLARSEET. The CDR3 as a whole reads CASSLARSEETQYF.

Comment on this clone: The read is 3 residues too short to cover the CDR3 end, so that end is filled in from the germline J gene. The chain joins TRBV7-3 to TRBJ2-1, with a possible D match to TRBD1 (5 bases). V was cut by 2 bases and J by 4 bases, with 12 bases left in between. The length of the CDR3 is 15 residues. Germline CDR1 SGHTA, CDR2 FQGTGA. Incomplete CDR3 DNA: TGTGCCAGCAGCTTATTCCAGGGTGAATACAATGAG. Its protein product is CASSLFQGEYNE. The CDR3 in its entirety is CASSLFQGEYNEQFF.

Of note for this clone: Sequencing ends 3 residues short of the CDR3 end; the germline J gene provides the rest. The chain has TRBV19 and TRBJ2-1, with D uncertain. Germline-derived CDR1 and CDR2 are LNHDA and SQIVND (reference sequence). Trimming shortened V by 8 bases and J by 7 bases, and 12 bases separated the two germline ends. This CDR3 spans 12 amino acids. The CDR3 bases that were read are TGTGCCAGTGGTCTACTCTGGAATGAG. It is translated as CASGLLWNE. The CDR3, in full, reads CASGLLWNEQFF.

On this clone itself: The read stops 3 residues short of the end of the CDR3; the missing end is completed from the germline J gene. The rearrangement joins TRBV18 to TRBJ1-1; weak D call: TRBD1 (6 bases). V shed 3 bases and J shed 4 bases, with 12 bases lying between them. Looked up from germline, CDR1 is KGHSH and CDR2 is LQKENI. This CDR3 is built from 14 residues. The CDR3 bases that were read are TGTGCCAGCTCACCCAAGGGAGGGGGCACTGAA. It encodes CASSPKGGGTE. The whole CDR3 protein reads CASSPKGGGTEAFF.

Turning to this clone: Read data end 3 residues before the CDR3 end; the end is taken from the germline J gene. The rearrangement joins TRBV20-1 to TRBJ1-5, with TRBD1 as a possible D gene (6 bases). The V gene's germline CDR1 is DFQATT and CDR2 SNEGSKA (reference sequence). This CDR3 has 15 amino acids. Trimming removed 3 bases at V and 6 bases at J, with 18 bases between. The CDR3 spells CSARSSNREGQPQHF. Incomplete CDR3 DNA: TGCAGTGCTAGGTCGAGTAACAGGGAGGGTCAGCCC.

For this clone: The read finishes 3 residues shy of the CDR3 end, and the germline J gene is used to complete it. V gene TRBV7-6 combines with J gene TRBJ2-4; TRBD2 is a possible D gene (5 bases). CDR3 length: 15 residues. In germline, CDR1 is SGHVS, CDR2 FNYEAQ. CDR3 residues: CASSPGGTLNYGQYF. The covered CDR3 bases are TGTGCCAGCAGCCCCGGAGGAACCCTTAACTATGGT. Full variable domain (outside the CDR3, taken from reference TRBV7-6 and TRBJ2-4): GAGVSQSPRYKVTKRGQDVALRCDPISGHVSLYWYRQALGQGPEFLTYFNYEAQQDKSGLPNDRFSAERPEGSISTLTIQRTEQRDSAMYRCASSPGGTLNYGQYFGAGTRLSVL.

As concerns this clone: With the read ending 3 residues before the CDR3 end, the germline J gene is used to fill in that end. This chain uses TRBV13 with TRBJ2-1; weak D call: TRBD1 (6 bases). Germline assignment: CDR1 PRHDT and CDR2 FYEKMQ (reference sequence). V was trimmed by 0 bases and J by 8 bases, leaving 14 bases between them. The length of the CDR3 is 15 residues. CDR3 bases read: TGTGCCAGCAGCTTAGGCCTTCCAGGGGCCGATGAG. It codes for CASSLGLPGADE. The whole CDR3 protein reads CASSLGLPGADEQFF.

Worth noting for this clone: The read comes to an end 3 residues before the CDR3 does, leaving the germline J gene to fill in the end. The chain couples TRBV7-6 to TRBJ1-5; no clear D. Trimming stripped 5 bases from V and 5 bases from J, with 7 bases between. The V gene's germline CDR1 is SGHVS and CDR2 FNYEAQ. The CDR3 extends over 12 amino acids. This chain's CDR3 is CASSHPDQPQHF. The CDR3 DNA, read in part, is TGTGCCAGCAGCCACCCGGATCAGCCC.

As for this clone: The sequenced fragment ends 3 residues before the CDR3 boundary, so the rest is inferred from the germline J gene. V gene TRBV19 combines with J gene TRBJ1-1; TRBD1 agrees at 7 bases. This CDR3 is 16 amino acids long. Looked up from germline, CDR1 is LNHDA and CDR2 is SQIVND (reference sequence). V gave up 1 base and J gave up 3 bases; unmatched junction bases: 8. The CDR3 is CASSIVAGGLDTEAFF. The covered CDR3 bases are TGTGCCAGTAGTATAGTGGCAGGGGGGTTGGACACTGAA.

Concerning this clone itself: The read gets to within 3 residues of the CDR3 end, and the germline J gene fills in the rest. V usage is TRBV19 and J usage is TRBJ1-2, with TRBD1 matching over 8 bases. CDR1 and CDR2 (germline): LNHDA, SQIVND (reference sequence). The CDR3 totals 12 residues. The CDR3 sequence: CAAGTGSYDYTF. CDR3 DNA (partial): TGTGCCGCGGGGACAGGATCCTACGAC. The variable domain in full, completed from reference TRBV19 and TRBJ1-2, reads DGGITQSPKYLFRKEGQNVTLSCEQNLNHDAMYWYRQDPGQGLRLIYYSQIVNDFQKGDIAEGYSVSREKKESFPLTVTSAQKNPTAFYLCAAGTGSYDYTFGSGTRLTVV.

Remarks on this clone: The read comes to an end 3 residues before the CDR3 does, leaving the germline J gene to fill in the end. At the DNA level, this CDR3 is encoded by other sequences in the same sample as well. This chain connects TRBV7-9 to TRBJ2-1; 9 nucleotides align to TRBD2. V lost 6 bases and J lost 4; bases outside the gene matches: 7. Germline loops: CDR1 SEHNR, CDR2 FQNEAQ (reference sequence). CDR3 size: 15 residues. This CDR3 is CASSSPAGGYNEQFF. The DNA read from the CDR3 is TGTGCCAGCAGTTCGCCAGCGGGGGGTTACAATGAG.

Concerning this clone: The observed sequence ends 3 residues before the CDR3 terminus, with the missing tail filled in from the germline J gene. This chain joins TRBV20-1 and TRBJ1-5; 7 bases align to TRBD1. Germline CDR1 DFQATT, CDR2 SNEGSKA (reference sequence). After removal of 6 bases from V and 9 bases from J, the junction contained 14 bases not matched to a gene. CDR3 length: 14 residues. CDR3 DNA, as far as it was read: TGCAGTGCCGGGGGGGACAGCCCCTTGGGGCCC. Encoded protein: CSAGGDSPLGP. The full CDR3 is CSAGGDSPLGPQHF.

As regards this clone: The read finishes 3 residues shy of the CDR3 end, and the germline J gene is used to complete it. The rearrangement joins TRBV18 to TRBJ2-1, with D tentatively TRBD1 (6 bases). Germline V gene sequence: CDR1 KGHSH, CDR2 LQKENI. The CDR3 is 13 residues long. Trimming shortened V by 3 bases and J by 7 bases, and 10 bases separated the two germline ends. CDR3: CASSPYQGNEQFF. The covered CDR3 bases are TGTGCCAGCTCACCCTACCAGGGGAATGAG.

A note on this clone: The read finishes 3 residues shy of the CDR3 end, and the germline J gene is used to complete it. The rearrangement uses TRBV9 and TRBJ2-1; 9 nucleotides match TRBD2. The V gene's germline CDR1 is SGDLS and CDR2 YYNGEE. The V segment lost 4 bases and the J segment 7 bases; nucleotides outside the gene matches: 9. The CDR3 runs 15 residues. The CDR3 bases that were read are TGTGCCAGCAGCCCAGCTAGCGGGATGATGAATGAG. Its translation is CASSPASGMMNE. The entire CDR3 protein reads CASSPASGMMNEQFF.

Details on this clone: The read terminates 3 residues ahead of where the CDR3 ends, so the germline J gene completes it. This chain uses TRBV10-1 with TRBJ2-3; 8 positions agree with TRBD1. V trimming: 4 bases; J trimming: 6 bases; junction bases outside the gene matches: 9. Germline-derived CDR1 and CDR2 are WNHNN and SYGVQD (reference sequence). The CDR3 extends over 15 amino acids. The sequenced part of the CDR3 DNA is TGCGCCAGCAGTGGTATAACAGGGGGACGGGATACG. Amino acids: CASSGITGGRDT. The CDR3 in full is CASSGITGGRDTQYF.

The DNA read from the CDR3 is TGTGCCATCAGTGACCTAGCGGGAGTTGGGGAGACG. It encodes CAISDLAGVGET. The full CDR3 protein reads CAISDLAGVGETQYF. The chain employs TRBV10-3 and TRBJ2-3, with 10 nucleotides matching TRBD2. The read falls 3 residues short of the CDR3 end, and the missing part is taken from the germline J gene. The CDR3 contains 15 residues. CDR1 and CDR2 (germline): ENHRY, SYGVKD.

Regarding this clone: The CDR3 is cut off 3 residues early in the read; its end comes from the germline J gene. The V and J genes are TRBV5-1 and TRBJ1-4, with 7 bases matching TRBD1. CDR1 and CDR2 (germline): SGHRS, YFSETQ. This CDR3 region has 16 residues. The CDR3 sequence is CASSLGTGVSNSPLFF. The DNA read from the CDR3 is TGCGCCAGCAGCTTGGGCACAGGGGTGAGCAATTCACCA.

As to this clone: The read terminates 3 residues before the CDR3 end, so the remaining end is supplied by the germline J gene. The chain is built from TRBV11-3 and TRBJ2-1, with TRBD2 matching over 7 bases. The J segment lost 4 bases and the V segment lost 2 bases, leaving 5 bases of the junction unmatched. The CDR3 extends over 15 amino acids. Per the germline V gene, CDR1 is SGHNT and CDR2 is YENEEA. Partial CDR3 DNA: TGTGCCAGCAGCTTATATAGCGGGCCTTACAATGAG. It yields the protein CASSLYSGPYNE. The whole CDR3 sequence reads CASSLYSGPYNEQFF.

As for this clone: The CDR3 extends 3 residues past the end of the read, so its final part is completed from the germline J gene. J is TRBJ1-5 and V is TRBV19; a weak D match, TRBD1 (6 bases). CDR1 is LNHDA and CDR2 is SQIVND in the germline V gene (reference sequence). V dropped 3 bases and J dropped 6 bases, with 12 bases sitting between them. The CDR3 is 14 residues long. Incomplete CDR3 DNA: TGTGCCAGTAGTATTGGCAGGGGTGGTCAGCCC. Residues: CASSIGRGGQP. The whole CDR3 protein is CASSIGRGGQPQHF.

Comment on this clone: The observed sequence ends 3 residues before the CDR3 terminus, with the missing tail filled in from the germline J gene. This chain uses TRBV6-2 or TRBV6-3 with TRBJ1-5; 10 bases line up with TRBD1. The CDR3 covers 15 residues. Unmatched junction bases numbered 9, after V lost 6 bases and J lost 7 bases. CDR1 is MNHEY, CDR2 SVGEGT, per germline. Here the CDR3 reads CASSLGQGFRQPQHF. The part of the CDR3 DNA that was read is TGTGCCAGCAGCCTGGGACAGGGGTTTCGGCAGCCC.

By frequency, this clone is medium-sized. The read ends 3 residues early relative to the CDR3; the germline J gene fills the gap. The V gene is TRBV15, the J gene TRBJ2-3; 7 nucleotides align to TRBD2. This CDR3 is built from 13 residues. Germline CDR1 is LNHNV and CDR2 is YYDKDF (reference sequence). CDR3 loop: CATSRFGGETQYF. The covered CDR3 bases are TGTGCCACCAGCAGATTTGGGGGGGAGACG. Full variable domain (rest looked up from reference TRBV15 and TRBJ2-3): DAMVIQNPRYQVTQFGKPVTLSCSQTLNHNVMYWYQQKSSQAPKLLFHYYDKDFNNEADTPDNFQSRRPNTSFCFLDIRSPGLGDTAMYLCATSRFGGETQYFGPGTRLTVL.

Worth noting for this clone: The read is 3 residues too short to cover the CDR3 end, so that end is filled in from the germline J gene. The chain is built from TRBV6-2 or TRBV6-3 and TRBJ2-2; D is undetermined. Per germline, CDR1 MNHEY and CDR2 SVGEGT. The CDR3 is 13 residues long. The CDR3: CASSYSQDEKLFF. CDR3 DNA (partial): TGTGCCAGCAGTTACTCGCAGGATGAAAAG.

Comments on this clone: The read stops 3 residues short of the end of the CDR3; the missing end is completed from the germline J gene. The rearrangement joins TRBV10-1 to TRBJ2-5, with D possibly being TRBD2 (5 bases). Trimming removed 0 bases from V and 1 base from J, with 6 bases in between. CDR3 length equals 14 residues. CDR1 is WNHNN and CDR2 is SYGVQD in the germline V gene (reference sequence). CDR3 bases read: TGCGCCAGCAGTGAGTCGCTAGCCCAAGAGACC. Translated: CASSESLAQET. The whole CDR3 sequence is CASSESLAQETQYF.

As regards this clone: Read sequence stops 3 residues before the CDR3 end, and the germline J gene provides the missing end. The chain uses TRBV24-1 and TRBJ1-5; D is unclear. The ends were cut back, 6 bases at V and 4 bases at J, with 12 bases in the middle. The CDR3 covers 14 residues. From germline, CDR1 is KGHDR and CDR2 SFDVKD. The CDR3 region is CATSPPALNQPQHF. The CDR3 DNA, read in part, is TGTGCCACCAGTCCCCCCGCACTAAATCAGCCC.

Concerning this clone: The read falls 3 residues short of the CDR3 end, and the missing part is taken from the germline J gene. The V call is TRBV19, the J call TRBJ1-6; TRBD1 might be the D (5 bases). This CDR3 is built from 20 residues. Germline loops: CDR1 LNHDA, CDR2 SQIVND (reference sequence). V was clipped by 8 bases and J by 0 bases, with 26 bases between them. The sequenced CDR3 bases are TGTGCCAGTCCTATCCCCCGCCGGCAGGGCCCGAGCTCCTATAATTCACCC. Amino acids: CASPIPRRQGPSSYNSP. In full, the CDR3 is CASPIPRRQGPSSYNSPLHF.